This TCR beta chain is from a study of T-cell memory formation after mild COVID-19. Overall study results and limits: CD4/CD8 balance held among clones contracting day 15 to 85, and later expanders leaned CD4+. In second-wave clones peaking day 37, SARS-CoV-2 specificity remained unconfirmed. Pre-infection memory showed some responding clones, and this suggested that cross-reactive memory joined.

Germline-derived CDR1 and CDR2 are MGHRA and YSYEKL. This CDR3 region has 15 residues. V shed 2 bases and J shed 0 bases, with 9 bases lying between them. A word on this clonotype: Its antigen is unidentified.

Each CDR3 protein gets one entry after TCRdb re-called the 5' RACE reads with MiXCR. The sample consists of around 260,000 distinct CDR3 sequences, roughly 15% of them appearing once. The genes are TRBV4-1 and TRBJ2-3, with D uncertain. This receptor was identified in a man between 18 and 35 years old who had mild COVID-19 (a few samples of this study predate the infection). Cell type and time point are not known. Sequencing used PBMCs or a T cell subset sorted from them (not recorded which). CDR3 sequence reads: CASSQSITSTDTQYF. CDR3 bases: TGCGCCAGCAGCCAATCTATAACTAGCACAGATACGCAGTATTTT.